The source of this T cell receptor beta chain is a study of post-analysis software for immune sequencing data (dated by TCRdb to the mid-2010s). As for the study more broadly: The recorded disease courses included relapsing-remitting, secondary progressive and progressive-relapsing multiple sclerosis, and some patients had no subtype annotation. The patient repertoires were compared against about 10 previously published healthy control repertoires obtained from donors aged about 6 to 26 years. A subset of samples was prepared in parallel using single-end sample barcoding, then pooled and co-amplified after Illumina adapter ligation.

Receptor amplification or capture employed PCR. The listed sequencing device is Illumina HiSeq 2500. To reduce PCR and sequencing biases, unique molecular identifiers were incorporated into the TCR beta cDNA libraries. Every 1 to 10 million input T cells yielded 500,000 or so cDNA molecules, meaning each molecule approximated one T cell. The patient libraries were prepared and sequenced with the same protocol used for the earlier healthy control dataset. Samples belonging to the same batch were prepared together, multiplexed and sequenced on a shared HiSeq lane. Turning to the authors' computational methods: MIGEC was used to process the raw barcoded reads, and molecular identifier groups with only a single read were discarded before consensus assembly and CDR3 extraction. VDJtools was used for post-analysis of the clonotype tables, with diversity normalized by down-sampling every dataset to the smallest sample size. To correct batch-related cross-sample contamination, repertoire overlap clustering matched CDR3 amino acid sequences but not nucleotide sequences. TCRdb itself trimmed the public reads at Q25 with fastp, ran MiXCR and retained productive beta chains. All rows with the same CDR3 protein become a single entry with the most common DNA and genes. The V and J calls here are based on TCRdb, not the publication. This sample lists about 680,000 distinct CDR3 sequences; approximately 60% were detected once. The top ten constitute around 11% of the sample.

What the authors observed across the whole study: Multiple sclerosis patients had significantly lower normalized Chao1 diversity than controls, a result that suggests substantial peripheral T-cell clonal expansion. The control group was slightly older than the multiple sclerosis patient group. Significantly higher frequencies in patients than in controls were found for several TRBV segments, including TRBV5-6, TRBV5-1 and TRBV20-1. Direct clustering with F measure revealed strong co-clustering of samples prepared in the same batch, which led to a batch-effect correction.

In the case of this clonotype: No antigen is known for it. It has no much larger one-base neighbor in the sample; base qualities were not kept.

To demonstrate the VDJtools post-analysis software, the study profiled TCR beta repertoires from the peripheral blood of about 13 young patients with multiple sclerosis. The multiple sclerosis patients were children and adolescents ranging in age from roughly 6 to 15 years. Trimmed from V: 1 base; trimmed from J: 1 base; junction bases lacking a gene match: 10. As encoded in the germline V gene, CDR1 is KGHSH while CDR2 is LQKENI. There are 19 amino acids in the CDR3, from cysteine to phenylalanine inclusive. The read is trimmed to its CDR3 DNA, 57 bases read in frame from base 1. The chain is made from TRBV18 and TRBJ2-6; TRBD1 matches 7 bases in the middle. Sequencing input: blood. This receptor was obtained from a girl aged 2 to 10 with multiple sclerosis. This receptor carries the CDR3 CASSPRSPGGRSGANVLTF. DNA sequence: TGTGCCAGCTCACCACGTTCTCCAGGGGGAAGGTCTGGGGCCAACGTCCTGACTTTC.